This entry is about one T cell receptor (beta chain). The CDR3 runs 16 residues. V lost 1 base, J lost 0 bases, and 6 bases stayed unmatched. From germline, CDR1 is DFQATT and CDR2 SNEGSKA (reference sequence). The entry originates in a study of T cells after yellow fever vaccination. Turning to the study itself: SMART-Seq v4 Ultra Low Input served to prepare low-cell-number fractions.

TCRdb re-derived calls from the 5' RACE reads in MiXCR, one entry per CDR3 protein. The sample gives about 330,000 distinct CDR3 sequences, around 6.8% of which show up once; about 18% is in the top ten. Sequences were derived from PBMCs, sampled approximately 40 days after the first yellow fever vaccination. This rearrangement joins TRBV20-1 to TRBJ2-5, with 9 bases fitting TRBD1. The sequence came from a man between 18 and 35 years old who received the YFV17D yellow fever vaccine. The DNA of the CDR3 is TGCAGTGCTAGAGGGCGGGACAGGGTGTACCAAGAGACCCAGTACTTC. Translated: CSARGRDRVYQETQYF.